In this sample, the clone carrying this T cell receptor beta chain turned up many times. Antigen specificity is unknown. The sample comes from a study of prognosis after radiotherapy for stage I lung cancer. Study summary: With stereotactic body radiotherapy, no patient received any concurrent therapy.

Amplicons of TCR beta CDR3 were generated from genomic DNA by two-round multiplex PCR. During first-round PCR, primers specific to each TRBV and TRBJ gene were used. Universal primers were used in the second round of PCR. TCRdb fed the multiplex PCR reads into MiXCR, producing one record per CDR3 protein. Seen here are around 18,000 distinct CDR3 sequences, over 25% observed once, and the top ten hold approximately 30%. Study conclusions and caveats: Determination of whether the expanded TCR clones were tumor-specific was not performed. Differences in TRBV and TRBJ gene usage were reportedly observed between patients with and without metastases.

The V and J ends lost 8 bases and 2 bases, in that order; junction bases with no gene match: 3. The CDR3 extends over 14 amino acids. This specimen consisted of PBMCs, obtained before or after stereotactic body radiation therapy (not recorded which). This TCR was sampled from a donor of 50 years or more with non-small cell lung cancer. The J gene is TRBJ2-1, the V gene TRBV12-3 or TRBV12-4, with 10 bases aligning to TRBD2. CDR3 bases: TGTGCCAGCGCAACTAGCGGGGCCTACAATGAGCAGTTCTTC. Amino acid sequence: CASATSGAYNEQFF.